The 32 T cell receptor beta chains below come from one sample, sequenced in a study of shared clonotypes between healthy human individuals. Method: immunoSEQ multiplex PCR; TCRdb's copy keeps in-frame clones and lacks some. The table includes roughly 1,600,000 clones, about 98.5% detected once. The specimen was naive CD4+ T cells sorted from blood. Subset of the sample: CD45RA+ positively selected. The receptors were sampled from a young man in good health.

Remarks on this clone: Other DNA sequences in this specimen translate into the identical CDR3. The chain has TRBV9 and TRBJ2-1; unclear D gene. Trimming took off 0 bases at V and 9 bases at J, with 4 bases between the two ends. Germline CDR1 SGDLS, CDR2 YYNGEE. The CDR3 has 11 amino acids. DNA of the CDR3: TGTGCCAGCAGCGTAGCTAGTGAGCAGTTCTTC. Its translation is CASSVASEQFF. Full variable domain (rest looked up from reference TRBV9 and TRBJ2-1): DSGVTQTPKHLITATGQRVTLRCSPRSGDLSVYWYQQSLDQGLQFLIQYYNGEERAKGNILERFSAQQFPDLHSELNLSSLELGDSALYFCASSVASEQFFGPGTRLTVL.

V gene TRBV15 combines with J gene TRBJ2-7; TRBD2 aligns across 8 bases. CDR1 is LNHNV and CDR2 is YYDKDF in the germline V gene (reference sequence). This CDR3 is 13 amino acids long. After removal of 5 bases from V and 7 bases from J, the junction contained 7 bases not matched to a gene. The DNA for the CDR3 is TGTGCCACCAGCGTCGGGACTAGTCAAGAGCAGTACTTC. It encodes CATSVGTSQEQYF.

This rearrangement joins TRBV5-1 to TRBJ1-1; D not resolved. Between the trimmed V and J ends, which lost 4 bases and 1 base, there was a span of 8 bases. The CDR3 length is 13 residues. The germline V gene encodes CDR1 SGHRS and CDR2 YFSETQ. CDR3 sequence: CASSPGANTEAFF. CDR3 nucleotide sequence: TGCGCCAGCAGCCCGGGAGCGAACACTGAAGCTTTCTTT.

Comment on this clone: This sample also contains other DNA sequences that code for the same CDR3. V and J are TRBV19 and TRBJ2-7, with TRBD2 matching over 12 bases. Trimming removed 3 bases from V and 1 base from J; junction bases left unmatched: 4. The germline gives CDR1 LNHDA, CDR2 SQIVND (reference sequence). This CDR3 is built from 16 residues. The CDR3 reads CASSIAGTSGSYEQYF. The CDR3 nucleotides read TGTGCCAGTAGTATTGCTGGGACTAGCGGGTCCTACGAGCAGTACTTC.

The genes are TRBV7-3 and TRBJ1-1, with D unclear. Per germline, CDR1 SGHTA and CDR2 FQGTGA. V lost 5 bases and J lost 1, with 8 bases in between. This CDR3 has 13 amino acids. CDR3 protein: CASSIEPNTEAFF. CDR3 DNA sequence: TGTGCCAGCAGCATCGAACCGAACACTGAAGCTTTCTTT.

V is TRBV7-8 and J is TRBJ2-1; D possibly uses TRBD1 or TRBD2 (5 bases each). This CDR3 is 13 amino acids long. Trimming shortened V by 3 bases and J by 15 bases, and 18 bases separated the two germline ends. Germline V gene data show CDR1 as SGHVS and CDR2 as FQNEAQ. As DNA, the CDR3 is TGTGCCAGCAGCTTTACGACGGGGCCTGGGGTGTTCTTC. Its translation is CASSFTTGPGVFF.

The chain combines TRBV12-5 with TRBJ2-3; no firm D call. The V end was cut by 1 base, the J end by 2 bases, with 4 bases between. This CDR3 comprises 13 residues. The germline V gene encodes CDR1 LGHNT and CDR2 FRNRAP. DNA for the CDR3: TGTGCTAGTGGTTTGGATTTCACAGATACGCAGTATTTT. Its protein is CASGLDFTDTQYF. Drawing the rest from reference TRBV12-5 and TRBJ2-3, the complete variable domain is DARVTQTPRHKVTEMGQEVTMRCQPILGHNTVFWYRQTMMQGLELLAYFRNRAPLDDSGMPKDRFSAEMPDATLATLKIQPSEPRDSAVYFCASGLDFTDTQYFGPGTRLTVL.

The chain recombines TRBV2 with TRBJ2-1; D possibly corresponds to TRBD2 (5 bases). V shed 4 bases and J shed 4 bases, with 8 bases lying between them. In germline, CDR1 is SNHLY, CDR2 FYNNEI. The CDR3 loop spans 13 amino acids. CDR3 amino acids: CASSGGVYNEQFF. CDR3 sequence (DNA): TGTGCCAGCAGTGGGGGAGTGTACAATGAGCAGTTCTTC. Variable domain in full (rest from reference TRBV2 and TRBJ2-1): EPEVTQTPSHQVTQMGQEVILRCVPISNHLYFYWYRQILGQKVEFLVSFYNNEISEKSEIFDDQFSVERPDGSNFTLKIRSTKLEDSAMYFCASSGGVYNEQFFGPGTRLTVL.

Comment on this clone: Other DNA sequences in this specimen translate into the identical CDR3. The chain carries TRBV7-2 and TRBJ2-5; unclear D gene. The CDR3 loop spans 13 amino acids. The V and J ends lost 1 base and 5 bases respectively, with 8 bases between them. CDR1 and CDR2 from the germline V gene are SGHTA and FQGNSA. The CDR3 DNA is TGTGCCAGCAGCTTAGGAGGCAGGGAGACCCAGTACTTC. It encodes CASSLGGRETQYF.

This chain uses TRBV7-9 with TRBJ2-5, with 12 bases that match TRBD1. The CDR3 loop spans 17 amino acids. V lost 4 bases to trimming and J lost 5 bases; unmatched junction nucleotides: 11. CDR1 is SEHNR and CDR2 is FQNEAQ in the germline V gene (reference sequence). CDR3 protein: CASSSLGQGAWGETQYF. The CDR3, as DNA: TGTGCCAGCAGCTCCTTGGGACAGGGGGCCTGGGGGGAGACCCAGTACTTC.

This clone appeared a single time. This chain links TRBV4-1 with TRBJ1-3, with TRBD1 identical over 7 bases. This CDR3 has 16 amino acids. The ends lost 3 bases at V and 1 base at J; junction bases unmatched: 6. The germline gives CDR1 MGHRA, CDR2 YSYEKL. Written as DNA, the CDR3 is TGCGCCAGCAGCCATAACGAGGGACAGTCTGGAAACACCATATATTTT. It codes for CASSHNEGQSGNTIYF.

A single count supports this clone. The V and J genes are TRBV7-8 and TRBJ2-3; D gene uncertain. Trimming shortened V by 2 bases and J by 0 bases, and 6 bases separated the two germline ends. CDR3 size: 14 residues. Germline lookup yields CDR1 SGHVS and CDR2 FQNEAQ. CDR3 sequence (DNA): TGTGCCAGCAGCTTAATTGTAAGCACAGATACGCAGTATTTT. The encoded protein is CASSLIVSTDTQYF.

The chain has TRBV7-6 and TRBJ2-6; D may match TRBD1 or TRBD2 (6 bases each). Germline lookup yields CDR1 SGHVS and CDR2 FNYEAQ. V was trimmed by 3 bases and J by 4 bases, leaving 10 bases between them. This CDR3 has 15 residues. CDR3 DNA: TGTGCCAGCAGCTTTTCGGGGGCGGGGGCCAACGTCCTGACTTTC. It encodes CASSFSGAGANVLTF.

V and J are TRBV5-4 and TRBJ2-7; no reliable D call. The V end was cut by 4 bases, the J end by 6 bases, with 17 bases between. The length of the CDR3 is 14 residues. In germline, CDR1 is SGHNT, CDR2 YYREEE (reference sequence). CDR3 residues: CASSQEKWVGEQYF. The CDR3 DNA follows: TGTGCCAGCAGCCAAGAAAAGTGGGTTGGCGAGCAGTACTTC.

Turning to this clone: Other DNA sequences from this sample encode an identical CDR3 as well. The CDR3 reads CASSLGPMNTEAFF. The CDR3 region has the DNA TGTGCCAGCAGCTTGGGGCCCATGAACACTGAAGCTTTCTTT. V and J are TRBV5-4 and TRBJ1-1; D is uncertain. Germline V lookup: CDR1 SGHNT, CDR2 YYREEE (reference sequence). V shed 0 bases and J shed 0 bases, with 6 bases lying between them. This CDR3 contains 14 residues.

The V and J genes are TRBV5-4 and TRBJ2-3; D gene ambiguous. Trimming pared 4 bases from V and 0 bases from J, leaving 15 bases between. The CDR3 covers 16 residues. The germline V gene has CDR1 SGHNT and CDR2 YYREEE (reference sequence). The CDR3 spells CASSPTTGASTDTQYF. The CDR3 region has the DNA TGTGCCAGCAGCCCCACGACTGGCGCTAGCACAGATACGCAGTATTTT. Full variable domain (remainder filled in from reference TRBV5-4 and TRBJ2-3): ETGVTQSPTHLIKTRGQQVTLRCSSQSGHNTVSWYQQALGQGPQFIFQYYREEENGRGNFPPRFSGLQFPNYSSELNVNALELDDSALYLCASSPTTGASTDTQYFGPGTRLTVL.

The chain is built from TRBV18 and TRBJ1-5; 7 nucleotides agree with TRBD1. The length of the CDR3 is 15 residues. Germline CDR1 KGHSH, CDR2 LQKENI. Trimming at V came to 3 bases and at J to 2 bases, leaving 4 bases not matched to a gene. The CDR3 protein is CASSPSGQGNQPQHF. The CDR3 DNA sequence: TGTGCCAGCTCACCTAGTGGACAGGGCAATCAGCCCCAGCATTTT. Combining the CDR3 with reference TRBV18 and TRBJ1-5 gives the whole variable domain NAGVMQNPRHLVRRRGQEARLRCSPMKGHSHVYWYRQLPEEGLKFMVYLQKENIIDESGMPKERFSAEFPKEGPSILRIQQVVRGDSAAYFCASSPSGQGNQPQHFGDGTRLSIL.

The genes are TRBV28 and TRBJ2-5; either TRBD1 or TRBD2 may supply D (7 bases each). Trimming cost V 5 bases and J 5 bases, with 18 bases left between them. The CDR3 covers 15 residues. Looked up from germline, CDR1 is MDHEN and CDR2 is SYDVKM. CDR3 loop: CASSPGTAGIETQYF. CDR3 bases: TGTGCCAGCAGTCCTGGGACAGCGGGAATCGAGACCCAGTACTTC.

The V call is TRBV5-1, the J call TRBJ2-4; 7 positions agree with TRBD1. Germline assignment: CDR1 SGHRS and CDR2 YFSETQ. The CDR3 is 16 residues long. Trimming cost V 4 bases and J 3 bases; bases outside gene matches: 10. The CDR3 nucleotides are TGCGCCAGCAGCCATTCTTCAGCAGGGGGCAAAAACATTCAGTACTTC. Its translation is CASSHSSAGGKNIQYF.

This clone has only one observation. CDR3 sequence reads: CASSSPGAGHNEQFF. The CDR3 region has the DNA TGTGCCAGCAGTTCCCCGGGGGCGGGCCACAATGAGCAGTTCTTC. This chain connects TRBV28 to TRBJ2-1; D is tentatively TRBD1 or TRBD2 (6 bases each). Germline V gives CDR1 MDHEN, CDR2 SYDVKM. The CDR3 sequence is 15 residues long. V was shortened by 4 bases and J by 5 bases, with 15 bases between the two germline ends.

This rearrangement joins TRBV7-8 to TRBJ1-5; TRBD1 matches at 9 bases. The V segment lost 4 bases and the J segment 2 bases; nucleotides outside the gene matches: 3. The CDR3 sequence is 15 residues long. Germline CDR1 SGHVS, CDR2 FQNEAQ. CDR3 DNA: TGTGCCAGCAGCTCGACAGGGGGTGGCAATCAGCCCCAGCATTTT. This encodes CASSSTGGGNQPQHF.

The rearrangement links TRBV5-1 to TRBJ2-2; possible D gene TRBD2, 5 bases. V was clipped by 4 bases and J by 1 base, with 11 bases between them. The CDR3 extends over 15 amino acids. Germline CDR1 is SGHRS and CDR2 is YFSETQ. The DNA for the CDR3 is TGCGCCAGCAGCATTCAAGGGAGGAACACCGGGGAGCTGTTTTTT. It translates to CASSIQGRNTGELFF.

This clone was seen just once. The V call is TRBV19, the J call TRBJ2-1; either TRBD1 or TRBD2 may supply D (5 bases each). The germline CDR1 and CDR2 sequences are LNHDA and SQIVND (reference sequence). The ends were cut back, 5 bases at V and 5 bases at J, with 19 bases in the middle. This CDR3 contains 16 residues. For the CDR3, the DNA is TGTGCCAGTAGTTCCAGCTGGACACCGACTAACAATGAGCAGTTCTTC. Translating it yields CASSSSWTPTNNEQFF.

The chain couples TRBV5-4 to TRBJ1-1, with 7 nucleotides matching TRBD1. The germline V gene encodes CDR1 SGHNT and CDR2 YYREEE (reference sequence). The CDR3 length is 15 residues. V was pared by 3 bases and J by 4 bases, with 9 bases of the junction left unmatched. The CDR3 nucleotides read TGTGCCAGCAGCTCAAAGACAGGGTTCGGCACTGAAGCTTTCTTT. This encodes CASSSKTGFGTEAFF.

The CDR3 here is CASRRQGSGGYTF. The CDR3 DNA follows: TGTGCCAGCAGGAGACAGGGATCGGGTGGCTACACCTTC. The chain carries TRBV5-6 and TRBJ1-2; 7 nucleotides line up with TRBD1. The CDR3 has 13 amino acids. From germline, CDR1 is SGHDT and CDR2 YYEEEE. J lost 7 bases, V lost 5 bases, and 8 bases had no gene match.

V and J are TRBV5-4 and TRBJ2-1; TRBD1 agrees at 11 bases. The germline V gene has CDR1 SGHNT and CDR2 YYREEE (reference sequence). V gave up 3 bases and J gave up 6 bases; unmatched junction bases: 5. This CDR3 has 15 amino acids. The chain's CDR3 is CASSSPGQGGNEQFF. The CDR3 DNA sequence: TGTGCCAGCAGCTCACCGGGACAGGGGGGCAATGAGCAGTTCTTC.

The chain is built from TRBV9 and TRBJ2-1, with 7 bases identical to TRBD1. The CDR3 has 16 amino acids. CDR1 is SGDLS, CDR2 YYNGEE, per germline. Losses at the gene ends were 0 bases for V and 0 bases for J; bases not matched to a gene: 3. Here the CDR3 reads CASSVGPGGSYNEQFF. The CDR3 DNA follows: TGTGCCAGCAGCGTAGGGCCAGGGGGCTCCTACAATGAGCAGTTCTTC. The whole variable domain, filled in from reference TRBV9 and TRBJ2-1, reads DSGVTQTPKHLITATGQRVTLRCSPRSGDLSVYWYQQSLDQGLQFLIQYYNGEERAKGNILERFSAQQFPDLHSELNLSSLELGDSALYFCASSVGPGGSYNEQFFGPGTRLTVL.

The J gene is TRBJ1-1, the V gene TRBV18; TRBD1 is a possible D gene (6 bases). Trimming removed 5 bases at V and 4 bases at J, with 11 bases between. This CDR3 comprises 13 residues. Germline loops: CDR1 KGHSH, CDR2 LQKENI. CDR3 residues: CASSTDSLTEAFF. As DNA, the CDR3 is TGTGCCAGCTCAACGGACAGTCTCACTGAAGCTTTCTTT. Full variable domain (rest looked up from reference TRBV18 and TRBJ1-1): NAGVMQNPRHLVRRRGQEARLRCSPMKGHSHVYWYRQLPEEGLKFMVYLQKENIIDESGMPKERFSAEFPKEGPSILRIQQVVRGDSAAYFCASSTDSLTEAFFGQGTRLTVV.

This chain joins TRBV7-8 and TRBJ2-1; maybe TRBD2 (5 bases). Germline V lookup: CDR1 SGHVS, CDR2 FQNEAQ. The CDR3 spans 17 residues. Trimming cost V 3 bases and J 0 bases, with 15 bases left between them. CDR3 sequence: CASSLYHGGSSYNEQFF. Here the CDR3 DNA reads TGTGCCAGCAGCTTGTATCATGGTGGGAGCTCCTACAATGAGCAGTTCTTC.

The rearrangement joins TRBV30 to TRBJ2-7, with D hard to call. The CDR3 loop spans 13 amino acids. With 5 bases removed from V and 1 base from J, the gap between germline ends came to 12 bases. From germline, CDR1 is GTSNPN and CDR2 SVGIG (reference sequence). CDR3 sequence: CAWGPSRSYEQYF. The DNA for the CDR3 is TGTGCCTGGGGGCCCTCCAGATCCTACGAGCAGTACTTC.

The chain has TRBV11-2 and TRBJ2-2, with a possible D match to TRBD1 (6 bases). Trimming removed 7 bases at V and 4 bases at J, with 13 bases between. Per germline, CDR1 SGHAT and CDR2 FQNNGV. This CDR3 comprises 14 residues. CDR3 in DNA: TGTGCCAGCACCTTGGGGACATCCACCGGGGAGCTGTTTTTT. It codes for CASTLGTSTGELFF.

This rearrangement joins TRBV28 to TRBJ2-1; possibly TRBD1 for D (6 bases). The V end was cut by 5 bases, the J end by 0 bases, with 14 bases between. The CDR3 covers 16 residues. The germline V gene encodes CDR1 MDHEN and CDR2 SYDVKM. The CDR3 sequence: CASSSLGAVSYNEQFF. For the CDR3, the DNA is TGTGCCAGCAGTAGCCTGGGGGCTGTCTCCTACAATGAGCAGTTCTTC. Full variable domain (rest looked up from reference TRBV28 and TRBJ2-1): DVKVTQSSRYLVKRTGEKVFLECVQDMDHENMFWYRQDPGLGLRLIYFSYDVKMKEKGDIPEGYSVSREKKERFSLILESASTNQTSMYLCASSSLGAVSYNEQFFGPGTRLTVL.